This is a list of T cell receptor beta chains from one sample in a study of cytomegalovirus exposure and HLA in healthy donors. Assay: immunoSEQ multiplex PCR; the TCRdb copy retains only in-frame clones and omits some. The repertoire has 170,000 or so clones, 70% to 90% of them found once; the top ten carry approximately 2%. Sequenced input: PBMCs. Receptors were obtained from a woman aged 18-35 years in good health and CMV-seronegative. Both conserved end residues are part of each CDR3. The D gene is left open where the match is weak. Where a row states a size, it is once, few, many or the class of an expanded clone; other rows omit it.

D,size,V,J,DNA,CDR3
-,-,TRBV4-1,TRBJ2-2,TGTGCCAGCAGCCAAGATGTGGCCCCTAACACCGGGGAGCTGTTTTTT,CASSQDVAPNTGELFF
-,-,TRBV6-1,TRBJ1-1,TGTGCCAGCGGAGCGAGACAGGAAGGCACTGAAGCTTTCTTT,CASGARQEGTEAFF
-,few,TRBV19,TRBJ1-1,TGTGCCAGTAGTATGGGGGCGAGGACTGAAGCTTTCTTT,CASSMGARTEAFF
-,-,TRBV7-2,TRBJ2-7,TGTGCCAGCAGCCGAGAGGGCTACGAGCAGTACTTC,CASSREGYEQYF
-,-,TRBV27,TRBJ2-3,TGTGCCAGCAGTTTAGGGGTTAGGGAGACGGGGTATACGCAGTATTTT,CASSLGVRETGYTQYF
-,-,TRBV5-1,TRBJ1-3,TGCGCCAGCAGCTTGGACCGCACCAGCTCTGGAAACACCATATATTTT,CASSLDRTSSGNTIYF
-,-,TRBV6-5,TRBJ2-5,TGTGCCAGCAGCCCTCAAGCGGAAGAGACCCAGTACTTC,CASSPQAEETQYF
-,-,TRBV6-1,TRBJ2-2,TGTGCCAGCAGTCCGAAAATTCAGGGAGGGGAGCTGTTTTTT,CASSPKIQGGELFF
-,-,TRBV27,TRBJ1-1,TGTGCCAGCAGTATAATGCGAAACACTGAAGCTTTCTTT,CASSIMRNTEAFF
TRBD1,-,TRBV9,TRBJ2-1,TGTGCCAGCAGCACCACAGGGGGCCCCTCCAATGAGCAGTTCTTC,CASSTTGGPSNEQFF
-,-,TRBV7-8,TRBJ2-5,TGTGCCAGCAGCTTAGGCCTATCAATGGAGACCCAGTACTTC,CASSLGLSMETQYF
-,-,TRBV7-9,TRBJ2-7,TGTGCCAGCAGCTTAGCTCGTGAGCAGTACTTC,CASSLAREQYF
TRBD1,-,TRBV7-9,TRBJ1-2,TGTGCCAGCAGCTCCATCGGACAGGGGTCTAACTATGGCTACACCTTC,CASSSIGQGSNYGYTF
-,-,TRBV9,TRBJ2-2,TGTGCCAGCAGCGTCCAGGGCGGGGAGCTGTTTTTT,CASSVQGGELFF
TRBD1,few,TRBV4-1,TRBJ1-4,TGCGCCAGCAGCCAACCGGACAGGGGGGCGTCGGCAACTAATGAAAAACTGTTTTTT,CASSQPDRGASATNEKLFF
-,-,TRBV2,TRBJ1-2,TGTGCCAGCAGTCAGGACAGCTATGGCTACACCTTC,CASSQDSYGYTF
-,-,TRBV5-1,TRBJ2-1,TGCGCCAGCAGCTTGCTTCTAGAAGGGAGTGAGCAGTTCTTC,CASSLLLEGSEQFF